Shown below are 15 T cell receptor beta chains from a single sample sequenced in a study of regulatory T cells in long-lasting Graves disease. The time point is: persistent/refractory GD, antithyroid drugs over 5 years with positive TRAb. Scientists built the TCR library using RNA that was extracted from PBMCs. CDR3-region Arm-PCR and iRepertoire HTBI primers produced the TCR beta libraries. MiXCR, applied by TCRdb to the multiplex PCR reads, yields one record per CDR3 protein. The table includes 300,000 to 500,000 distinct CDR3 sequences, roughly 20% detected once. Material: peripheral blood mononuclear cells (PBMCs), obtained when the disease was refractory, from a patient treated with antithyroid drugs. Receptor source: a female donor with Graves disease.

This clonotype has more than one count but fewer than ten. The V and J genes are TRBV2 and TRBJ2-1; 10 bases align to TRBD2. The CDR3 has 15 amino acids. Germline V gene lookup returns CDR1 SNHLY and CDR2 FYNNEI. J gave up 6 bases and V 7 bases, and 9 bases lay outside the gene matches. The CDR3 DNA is TGTGCCAGCACAAAGGAAGGACTAGCGGCCAATGAGCAGTTCTTC. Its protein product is CASTKEGLAANEQFF.

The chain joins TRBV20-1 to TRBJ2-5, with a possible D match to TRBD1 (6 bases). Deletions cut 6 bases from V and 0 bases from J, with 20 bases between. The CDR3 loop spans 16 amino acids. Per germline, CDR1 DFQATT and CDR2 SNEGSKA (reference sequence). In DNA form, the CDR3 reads TGCAGTGCCGTACTTTGGGTGGGGGCGGACCAAGAGACCCAGTACTTC. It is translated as CSAVLWVGADQETQYF.

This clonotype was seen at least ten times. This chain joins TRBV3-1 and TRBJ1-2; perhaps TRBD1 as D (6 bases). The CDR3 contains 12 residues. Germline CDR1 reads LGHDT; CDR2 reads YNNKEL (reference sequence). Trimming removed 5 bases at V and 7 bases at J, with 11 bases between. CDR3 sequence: CASSGQNIGYTF. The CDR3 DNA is TGTGCCAGCAGCGGACAGAATATTGGCTACACCTTC. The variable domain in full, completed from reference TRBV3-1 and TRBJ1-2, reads DTAVSQTPKYLVTQMGNDKSIKCEQNLGHDTMYWYKQDSKKFLKIMFSYNNKELIINETVPNRFSPKSPDKAHLNLHINSLELGDSAVYFCASSGQNIGYTFGSGTRLTVV.

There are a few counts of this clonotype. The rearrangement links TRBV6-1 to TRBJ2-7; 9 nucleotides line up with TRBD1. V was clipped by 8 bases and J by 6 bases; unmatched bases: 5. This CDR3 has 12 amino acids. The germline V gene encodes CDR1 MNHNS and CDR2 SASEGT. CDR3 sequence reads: CASGGTGREQYF. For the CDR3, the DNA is TGTGCCAGCGGGGGGACAGGGCGCGAGCAGTACTTC.

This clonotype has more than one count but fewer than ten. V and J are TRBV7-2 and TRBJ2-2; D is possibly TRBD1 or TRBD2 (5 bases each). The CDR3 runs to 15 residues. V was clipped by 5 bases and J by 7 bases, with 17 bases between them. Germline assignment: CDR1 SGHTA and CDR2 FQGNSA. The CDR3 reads CASSLTGPNGGELFF. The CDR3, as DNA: TGTGCCAGCAGCCTAACGGGACCTAACGGCGGGGAGCTGTTTTTT.

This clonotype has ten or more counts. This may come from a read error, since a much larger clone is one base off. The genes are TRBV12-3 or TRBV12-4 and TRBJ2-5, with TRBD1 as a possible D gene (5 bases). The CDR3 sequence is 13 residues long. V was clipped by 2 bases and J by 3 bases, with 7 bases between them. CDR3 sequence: CASSLNRKETQYF. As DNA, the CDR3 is TGTGCCAGCAGTTTAAACAGGAAAGAGACCCAGTACTTC.

CDR3 in DNA: TGTGCCAGCAGCTTAGATGCACCGGATACGCAGTATTTT. It encodes CASSLDAPDTQYF. The V call is TRBV11-3, the J call TRBJ2-3; the D is unclear. The ends were cut back, 0 bases at V and 6 bases at J, with 7 bases in the middle. CDR3 size: 13 residues. From germline, CDR1 is SGHNT and CDR2 YENEEA.

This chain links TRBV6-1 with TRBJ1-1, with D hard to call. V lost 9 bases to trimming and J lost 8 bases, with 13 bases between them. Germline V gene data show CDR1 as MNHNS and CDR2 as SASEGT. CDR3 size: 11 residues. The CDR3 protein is CASTGWQEAFF. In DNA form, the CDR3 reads TGTGCCAGTACGGGGTGGCAGGAAGCTTTCTTT.

The CDR3 spells CASSSSGALPYEQYF. CDR3 bases: TGTGCCAGCAGTTCGAGCGGGGCACTCCCCTACGAGCAGTACTTC. The rearrangement joins TRBV28 to TRBJ2-7; TRBD2 matches 7 bases. CDR1 MDHEN and CDR2 SYDVKM come from the germline V gene. CDR3 length: 15 amino acids. The ends lost 4 bases at V and 2 bases at J; junction bases unmatched: 8.

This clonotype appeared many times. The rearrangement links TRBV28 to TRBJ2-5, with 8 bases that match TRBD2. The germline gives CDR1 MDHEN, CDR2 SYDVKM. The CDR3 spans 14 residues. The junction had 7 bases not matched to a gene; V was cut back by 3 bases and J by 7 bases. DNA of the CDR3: TGTGCCAGCAGTTTCGCCGGGAGGGCCGCGACCCAGTACTTC. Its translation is CASSFAGRAATQYF.

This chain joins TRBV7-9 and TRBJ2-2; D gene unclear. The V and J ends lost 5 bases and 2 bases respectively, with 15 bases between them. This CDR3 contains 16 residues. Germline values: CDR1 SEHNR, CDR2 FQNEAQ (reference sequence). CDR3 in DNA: TGTGCCAGCAGCAGCAAGGAGCCAAGCAACACCGGGGAGCTGTTTTTT. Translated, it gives CASSSKEPSNTGELFF.

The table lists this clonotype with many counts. The CDR3 reads CASSSLGRDTQQYF. CDR3 nucleotides: TGTGCCAGCAGTTCACTGGGCCGGGACACCCAGCAGTACTTC. The chain combines TRBV6-2 or TRBV6-3 with TRBJ2-7; possible D gene TRBD1, 6 bases. V was clipped by 4 bases and J by 8 bases, with 18 bases between them. The CDR3 extends over 14 amino acids. CDR1 and CDR2 from the germline V gene are MNHEY and SVGEGT.

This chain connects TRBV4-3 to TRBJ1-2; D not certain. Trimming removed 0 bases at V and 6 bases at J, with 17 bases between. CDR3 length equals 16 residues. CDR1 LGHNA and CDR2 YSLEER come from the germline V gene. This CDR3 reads CASSQELGLENDGYTF. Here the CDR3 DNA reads TGCGCCAGCAGCCAAGAGTTGGGCCTTGAGAACGATGGCTACACCTTC.

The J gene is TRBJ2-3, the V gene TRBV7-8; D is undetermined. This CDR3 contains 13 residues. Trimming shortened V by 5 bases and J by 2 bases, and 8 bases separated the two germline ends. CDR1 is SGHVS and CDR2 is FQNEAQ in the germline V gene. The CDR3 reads CASSPTPTDTQYF. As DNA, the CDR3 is TGTGCCAGCAGCCCGACCCCCACAGATACGCAGTATTTT.

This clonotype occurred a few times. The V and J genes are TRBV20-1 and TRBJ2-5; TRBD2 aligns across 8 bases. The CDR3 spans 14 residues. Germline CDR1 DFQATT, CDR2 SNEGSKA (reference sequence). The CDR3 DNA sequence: TGCAGCGCCCCTTCGGGACTAGAAGAAGAGACCCAGTACTTC. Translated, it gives CSAPSGLEEETQYF.